This passage covers 8 T cell receptor beta chains from one sample sequenced in a study of T-cell reconstitution after alpha-beta-depleted transplantation in children. This sample's TCRbeta library carried unique molecular identifier barcodes. A single record per CDR3 protein comes from TCRdb applying MiXCR to the PCR reads. The sample lists around 380,000 distinct CDR3 sequences, about a tenth occurring once. This sample comprised PBMCs from the stem cell graft donor, obtained from the stem cell graft. These receptors all stem from a human donor who donated a stem cell graft to a child with acute myeloid leukemia.

This clonotype has at least ten counts. The chain carries TRBV6-5 and TRBJ2-7; 8 bases map to TRBD1. This CDR3 has 13 residues. V trimming: 5 bases; J trimming: 6 bases; junction bases outside the gene matches: 6. CDR1 MNHEY and CDR2 SVGAGI come from the germline V gene. CDR3 protein: CASSTRQGSEQYV. The CDR3 DNA follows: TGTGCCAGCAGTACCCGACAGGGGAGCGAGCAGTACGTC.

This clonotype has only a few counts. As DNA, the CDR3 is TGTGCCACAGGACAGGGCACAGATACGCAGTATTTT. Protein product: CATGQGTDTQYF. The V gene is TRBV10-3, the J gene TRBJ2-3; 7 bases agree with TRBD1. Germline CDR1 reads ENHRY; CDR2 reads SYGVKD. Unmatched junction bases numbered 2, after V lost 10 bases and J lost 1 base. CDR3 length equals 12 residues.

This clonotype was recorded a few times. The gene calls are TRBV20-1 and TRBJ2-3, with 7 bases that match TRBD2. CDR3 length: 20 residues. The germline V gene encodes CDR1 DFQATT and CDR2 SNEGSKA (reference sequence). Losses at the gene ends were 3 bases for V and 0 bases for J; bases not matched to a gene: 21. The CDR3 DNA is TGCAGTGCTAGCCCCACAGGTCTAGCGGAAGCAAGAACTAGCACAGATACGCAGTATTTT. It encodes CSASPTGLAEARTSTDTQYF.

This clonotype was observed a handful of times. The V gene is TRBV6-1, the J gene TRBJ1-5, with D possibly matching TRBD1 (5 bases). Trimming removed 3 bases from V and 2 bases from J, with 11 bases in between. The CDR3 is 15 residues long. Per germline, CDR1 MNHNS and CDR2 SASEGT. The CDR3 sequence: CASSDRDLGNQPQHF. Here the CDR3 DNA reads TGTGCCAGCAGTGACAGGGACTTGGGCAATCAGCCCCAGCATTTT.

About this clonotype itself: Germline is not matched at one junction end, which may reflect a read error. This chain joins TRBV3-1 and TRBJ2-1; D perhaps matches TRBD2 (5 bases). Germline assignment: CDR1 LGHDT and CDR2 YNNKEL (reference sequence). The CDR3 has 17 residues. The CDR3 protein is CASTQEVATSSYNEQFF. DNA of the CDR3: TGTGCCAGCACCCAAGAAGTAGCGACAAGCTCCTACAATGAGCAGTTCTTC.

At least ten counts were recorded for this clonotype. CDR3 nucleotide sequence: TGTGCCAGCAGCTTGGGACACCTTACCTACGAGCAGTACTTC. Protein sequence: CASSLGHLTYEQYF. The chain recombines TRBV5-8 with TRBJ2-7; D call uncertain. Germline-derived CDR1 and CDR2 are SGHTS and YDEGEE. CDR3 length: 14 residues. V gave up 0 bases and J gave up 2 bases, with 9 bases separating them.

J is TRBJ2-1 and V is TRBV20-1, with D perhaps assigned TRBD1 or TRBD2 (6 bases each). CDR1 and CDR2 from the germline V gene are DFQATT and SNEGSKA (reference sequence). This CDR3 comprises 14 residues. Trimming pared 6 bases from V and 3 bases from J, leaving 15 bases between. CDR3 sequence reads: CSAERGENYNEQFF. CDR3 coding DNA: TGCAGTGCAGAAAGGGGGGAAAACTACAATGAGCAGTTCTTC.

The rearrangement links TRBV7-2 to TRBJ2-5; 9 nucleotides align to TRBD2. This CDR3 region has 16 residues. The V gene end was trimmed by 5 bases and the J gene end by 5 bases; junction bases not matched to a gene: 12. CDR1 and CDR2 (germline): SGHTA, FQGNSA. The CDR3 DNA is TGTGCCAGCAGCATCCGGTTAGCGGGAGTGGGGGAGACCCAGTACTTC. Residues: CASSIRLAGVGETQYF.